This section outlines one T cell receptor (beta chain) sequence together with its context. The source of the sample is a study of immune evolution from preneoplasia to lung adenocarcinoma. Sequencing used immunoSEQ multiplex PCR; TCRdb keeps in-frame clones, though not all of them. The sample has around 21,000 clones, 70% to 85% seen once. V lost 4 bases and J lost 3, with 17 bases in between. Germline V CDR1 and CDR2: SGHDT, YYEEEE. The CDR3 covers 16 residues. Specimen: FFPE invasive lung adenocarcinoma tissue. This receptor was taken from a person in their 60s with lung adenocarcinoma. V and J are TRBV5-6 and TRBJ1-5, with D possibly TRBD1 on 5 matching bases. This CDR3 is CASSQRTGPFNQPQHF. The CDR3 DNA reads TGTGCCAGCAGCCAAAGGACGGGACCCTTCAATCAGCCCCAGCATTTT.